This T cell receptor (beta chain) was recovered during a study of brain T cells in children with intractable seizures. Measured with immunoSEQ multiplex PCR; TCRdb has only the in-frame clones, and not every one. The repertoire includes about 41,000 clones, approximately 90% of them detected once, and 6.3% sits in the top ten. At least one anti-epileptic drug was given before surgery. CDR3 length: 15 amino acids. Germline V CDR1 and CDR2: SGDLS, YYNGEE. V shed 3 bases and J 1 base; nucleotides not matched to a gene: 3. The genes are TRBV9 and TRBJ2-5, with TRBD2 identical over 10 bases. This receptor was identified in a girl aged 2-10 years with tuberous sclerosis and intractable seizures. Here the sequenced sample was peripheral blood, taken at surgery. Here the CDR3 reads CASSGLAGPQETQYF. As DNA, the CDR3 is TGTGCCAGCAGCGGACTAGCGGGCCCCCAAGAGACCCAGTACTTC.